This TCR beta chain was recorded in a study of shared clonotypes between healthy human individuals. Study findings and constraints: What naive subsets generally showed was a larger estimated richness than memory subsets showed.

The authors split each subset's genomic DNA evenly across several immunoSEQ plates. Sequencing used immunoSEQ multiplex PCR; TCRdb keeps in-frame clones, though not all of them. This repertoire shows 2 million to 2.5 million clones, 90% to 96% found once; its top ten account for more than 0.1%. The donors were adults (healthy and HIV-negative) with no recent acute infections or vaccinations. With respect to this clone: Its antigen is still unknown.

This CDR3 is 16 amino acids long. Germline V lookup: CDR1 LNHDA, CDR2 SQIVND (reference sequence). Trimming removed 5 bases from V and 2 bases from J; junction bases left unmatched: 10. Specimen: naive CD4+ T cells sorted from blood. Sample subset: CD45RA+ positively selected. This TCR was recovered from a man younger than 35 in good health. The rearrangement joins TRBV19 to TRBJ2-7, with 9 bases aligning to TRBD1. The CDR3 region is CASSLALGQGPYEQYF. CDR3 sequence (DNA): TGTGCCAGTAGTCTTGCTTTGGGACAGGGCCCCTACGAGCAGTACTTC.